The present entry profiles one T cell receptor (beta chain) with its context. Its antigen is not known. Germline V gene lookup returns CDR1 LNHNV and CDR2 YYDKDF (reference sequence). The CDR3 length is 16 residues. V lost 2 bases, J lost 3 bases, and 14 bases lay in between. Sequencing used immunoSEQ multiplex PCR; TCRdb keeps in-frame clones, though not all of them. The sample has around 200,000 clones, about 90% seen once. This entry is derived from a study of cytomegalovirus exposure and HLA in healthy donors. Study-level points and caveats: The tendency of first-cohort TCR clusters to co-occur in the 90 to 150 validation repertoires was the finding of a later analysis. TCR beta chains numbering more than 150 were designated cytomegalovirus-associated.

Sequences were obtained from PBMCs. The chain carries TRBV15 and TRBJ1-5; possibly TRBD1 for D (5 bases). This receptor was obtained from a woman in her late teens or twenties in good health and CMV-seronegative. The CDR3: CATSRRRQNHNQPQHF. CDR3 coding DNA: TGTGCCACCAGCAGACGAAGACAGAATCACAATCAGCCCCAGCATTTT. The complete variable domain, with remaining parts taken from reference TRBV15 and TRBJ1-5, reads DAMVIQNPRYQVTQFGKPVTLSCSQTLNHNVMYWYQQKSSQAPKLLFHYYDKDFNNEADTPDNFQSRRPNTSFCFLDIRSPGLGDTAMYLCATSRRRQNHNQPQHFGDGTRLSIL.